The next 22 T cell receptor beta chains were all read from a single sample in a study of blood T cell repertoires in COVID-19. The table came from immunoSEQ multiplex PCR; TCRdb's copy has only in-frame clones and leaves some out. The data contain under 500,000 clones, roughly 91% of them seen just once; the ten biggest clones take up 4.3%. The specimen sequenced was peripheral blood. These receptors were obtained from a woman aged 25 to 39 with acute or convalescent COVID-19.

The CDR3, as DNA: TGTGCCAGCAGCCTAGAAAAACCCTTGGGTCCTAGCGGGGGTGGGAATGAGCAGTTCTTC. Its translation is CASSLEKPLGPSGGGNEQFF. The rearrangement links TRBV3-1 (or the pseudogene TRBV3-2) to TRBJ2-1, with 10 bases aligning to TRBD2. V shed 4 bases and J 7 bases; nucleotides not matched to a gene: 22. CDR3 size: 20 residues. Germline V CDR1 and CDR2: LGHDT, YNNKEL (reference sequence).

The V call is TRBV5-1, the J call TRBJ1-1; D ambiguous. The CDR3 consists of 14 residues. V dropped 0 bases and J dropped 2 bases, with 8 bases sitting between them. Germline CDR1 SGHRS, CDR2 YFSETQ. The CDR3: CASSLGGTNTEAFF. The CDR3 DNA reads TGCGCCAGCAGCTTGGGTGGCACCAACACTGAAGCTTTCTTT.

V and J are TRBV14 and TRBJ2-1; the match to TRBD1 covers 11 bases. Germline CDR1 reads SGHDN; CDR2 reads FVKESK. The CDR3 has 15 amino acids. V shed 5 bases, J shed 5 bases, and the junction held 5 bases outside the gene matches. CDR3 sequence (DNA): TGTGCCAGCAGCACACGGGGACAGGGGGACAATGAGCAGTTCTTC. This gives the protein CASSTRGQGDNEQFF. The whole variable domain, remainder taken from reference TRBV14 and TRBJ2-1, is EAGVTQFPSHSVIEKGQTVTLRCDPISGHDNLYWYRRVMGKEIKFLLHFVKESKQDESGMPNNRFLAERTGGTYSTLKVQPAELEDSGVYFCASSTRGQGDNEQFFGPGTRLTVL.

This clone is a singleton in its sample. This chain connects TRBV7-9 to TRBJ1-4; 10 positions match TRBD1. Germline loops: CDR1 SEHNR, CDR2 FQNEAQ (reference sequence). This CDR3 comprises 14 residues. The V segment lost 3 bases and the J segment 10 bases; nucleotides outside the gene matches: 5. The CDR3 region has the DNA TGTGCCAGCAGCTTGGGACAGGGGTTCGGAAAACTGTTTTTT. The encoded protein is CASSLGQGFGKLFF.

The chain couples TRBV5-5 to TRBJ2-2; 8 nucleotides align to TRBD1. V was clipped by 1 base and J by 5 bases; unmatched bases: 4. Germline assignment: CDR1 SGHKS and CDR2 YYEKEE (reference sequence). The CDR3 has 15 amino acids. The CDR3 loop reads CASSLFTGGTGELFF. The CDR3 DNA reads as TGTGCCAGCAGCTTGTTCACAGGGGGTACCGGGGAGCTGTTTTTT.

The chain is built from TRBV7-3 and TRBJ2-1; possible D gene TRBD1, 6 bases. Per germline, CDR1 SGHTA and CDR2 FQGTGA. This CDR3 comprises 15 residues. V gave up 5 bases and J gave up 5 bases, with 16 bases separating them. In DNA, the CDR3 is TGTGCCAGCAGCCATACAGGGTTTAGGGACAATGAGCAGTTCTTC. Translated: CASSHTGFRDNEQFF.

The chain recombines TRBV10-3 with TRBJ1-4; D may be TRBD1 (6 bases). The germline V gene encodes CDR1 ENHRY and CDR2 SYGVKD. The CDR3 runs to 13 residues. The V and J ends lost 10 bases and 3 bases respectively, with 12 bases between them. CDR3 coding DNA: TGTGCCACCCAGAAGGGGGCTAATGAAAAACTGTTTTTT. Translation: CATQKGANEKLFF.

This clone was observed once. V gene TRBV5-1 combines with J gene TRBJ1-5; 11 nucleotides align to TRBD1. CDR1 is SGHRS, CDR2 YFSETQ, per germline. After removal of 0 bases from V and 4 bases from J, the junction contained 3 bases not matched to a gene. The length of the CDR3 is 16 residues. CDR3 loop: CASSLDGQGANQPQHF. The DNA for the CDR3 is TGCGCCAGCAGCTTGGACGGACAGGGGGCGAATCAGCCCCAGCATTTT. Drawing the rest from reference TRBV5-1 and TRBJ1-5, the complete variable domain is KAGVTQTPRYLIKTRGQQVTLSCSPISGHRSVSWYQQTPGQGLQFLFEYFSETQRNKGNFPGRFSGRQFSNSRSEMNVSTLELGDSALYLCASSLDGQGANQPQHFGDGTRLSIL.

The gene calls are TRBV7-2 and TRBJ2-1; D is undetermined. CDR3 size: 12 residues. Trimming cost V 6 bases and J 2 bases, with 5 bases left between them. Germline CDR1 is SGHTA and CDR2 is FQGNSA. DNA of the CDR3: TGTGCCAGCAGTATTACCTACAATGAGCAGTTCTTC. Its protein product is CASSITYNEQFF.

This sequence joins TRBV7-3 and TRBJ2-5, with D tentatively TRBD2 (6 bases). Germline CDR1 reads SGHTA; CDR2 reads FQGTGA. CDR3 size: 16 residues. Trimming took 1 base from V and 4 from J, leaving 16 bases between them. This CDR3 is CASSLISGRPPETQYF. CDR3 bases: TGTGCCAGCAGCTTAATTAGCGGACGCCCCCCAGAGACCCAGTACTTC.

V gene TRBV29-1 combines with J gene TRBJ1-1, with TRBD1 matching 10 bases. The CDR3 runs 14 residues. With V trimmed by 6 bases and J by 4 bases, 8 bases remained unmatched. Germline values: CDR1 SQVTM, CDR2 ANQGSEA. The CDR3 DNA sequence: TGCAGCGTACAAGACAGGGGGCGCAGCACTGAAGCTTTCTTT. This gives the protein CSVQDRGRSTEAFF.

The gene calls are TRBV7-3 and TRBJ2-3; D uncertain. Germline V gives CDR1 SGHTA, CDR2 FQGTGA. Trimming removed 4 bases at V and 2 bases at J, with 7 bases between. The CDR3 length is 13 residues. CDR3 in amino acids: CASSYEVTDTQYF. Here the CDR3 DNA reads TGTGCCAGCAGCTACGAGGTCACAGATACGCAGTATTTT.

V and J are TRBV6-5 and TRBJ2-7, with D possibly TRBD1 on 6 matching bases. The CDR3 spans 13 residues. Per germline, CDR1 MNHEY and CDR2 SVGAGI. Trimming pared 6 bases from V and 0 bases from J, leaving 9 bases between. CDR3 sequence reads: CASSRGSSYEQYF. Here the CDR3 DNA reads TGTGCCAGCAGCAGGGGCAGCTCCTACGAGCAGTACTTC.

The chain employs TRBV14 and TRBJ2-5, with D possibly TRBD2 on 7 matching bases. CDR3 length: 15 residues. CDR1 SGHDN and CDR2 FVKESK come from the germline V gene. V was clipped by 4 bases and J by 5 bases, with 17 bases between them. In nucleotides, the CDR3 is TGTGCCAGCAGCCGTGGGGGGGCAGGGTATGAGACCCAGTACTTC. Its protein is CASSRGGAGYETQYF.

The rearrangement uses TRBV3-1 (or the pseudogene TRBV3-2) and TRBJ1-2; 10 bases line up with TRBD1. The V segment lost 3 bases and the J segment 6 bases; nucleotides outside the gene matches: 7. The CDR3 consists of 15 residues. The germline V gene has CDR1 LGHDT and CDR2 YNNKEL (reference sequence). The CDR3 nucleotides are TGTGCCAGCAGCCACCATGGGGGGACAGGGGATGGCTACACCTTC. It is translated as CASSHHGGTGDGYTF.

The chain recombines TRBV20-1 with TRBJ2-7; 10 bases are shared with TRBD1. J lost 7 bases, V lost 6 bases, and 15 bases had no gene match. Germline V gives CDR1 DFQATT, CDR2 SNEGSKA (reference sequence). The CDR3 consists of 15 residues. The CDR3 DNA follows: TGCAGTGCGAGTGACTGGGACAGGGGTTCGGGGGAGCAGTACTTC. Protein: CSASDWDRGSGEQYF.

The chain carries TRBV30 and TRBJ2-7, with TRBD1 identical over 7 bases. Germline CDR1 GTSNPN, CDR2 SVGIG (reference sequence). The CDR3 is 13 amino acids. Losses at the gene ends were 7 bases for V and 1 base for J; bases not matched to a gene: 7. The DNA for the CDR3 is TGTGCCTCCACCCTGGGACAGTCCTACGAGCAGTACTTC. Protein product: CASTLGQSYEQYF.

The chain couples TRBV19 to TRBJ2-2, with 7 positions matching TRBD1. J gave up 7 bases and V 3 bases, and 8 bases lay outside the gene matches. CDR3 length equals 15 residues. In germline, CDR1 is LNHDA, CDR2 SQIVND (reference sequence). Written as DNA, the CDR3 is TGTGCCAGTAGTATCCAACACAGGGGATTCGGGGAGCTGTTTTTT. This codes for CASSIQHRGFGELFF.

V and J are TRBV5-8 and TRBJ2-7; 8 bases are shared with TRBD1. The germline CDR1 and CDR2 sequences are SGHTS and YDEGEE. CDR3 length: 14 residues. With 5 bases clipped from V and 2 bases from J, the junction kept 6 bases outside the gene matches. CDR3 residues: CASRSRDRPYEQYF. The CDR3 DNA sequence: TGTGCCAGCAGGTCGCGGGACAGGCCCTACGAGCAGTACTTC. The variable domain in full, with the rest retrieved from reference TRBV5-8 and TRBJ2-7, is EAGVTQSPTHLIKTRGQQATLRCSPISGHTSVYWYQQALGLGLQFLLWYDEGEERNRGNFPPRFSGRQFPNYSSELNVNALELEDSALYLCASRSRDRPYEQYFGPGTRLTVT.

The V gene is TRBV25-1, the J gene TRBJ2-5; the D gene is possibly TRBD1 (5 bases). The CDR3 loop spans 13 amino acids. The V end was cut by 3 bases, the J end by 6 bases, with 11 bases between. CDR1 and CDR2 from the germline V gene are MGHDK and SYGVNS. Here the CDR3 reads CASSDPGLKTQYF. DNA of the CDR3: TGTGCCAGCAGTGACCCAGGGTTGAAGACCCAGTACTTC.

V is TRBV9 and J is TRBJ1-3; 9 bases fit TRBD1. The germline CDR1 and CDR2 sequences are SGDLS and YYNGEE. This CDR3 spans 14 amino acids. The trim removed 3 bases at V and 6 bases at J, leaving 4 bases unmatched. Written as DNA, the CDR3 is TGTGCCAGCAGCGATACAGGGGGCCAAAACACCATATATTTT. Protein: CASSDTGGQNTIYF.

CDR3 DNA sequence: TGTGCCAGCAGTTTCCCGGACAGGGATTTGGGTGAAAAACTGTTTTTT. Amino acids: CASSFPDRDLGEKLFF. The rearrangement links TRBV28 to TRBJ1-4, with 8 bases fitting TRBD1. Germline V CDR1 and CDR2: MDHEN, SYDVKM. Trimming removed 3 bases from V and 7 bases from J; junction bases left unmatched: 10. CDR3 size: 16 residues.